The 27 T cell receptor beta chains below were found in one sample sequenced in a study. TCRdb reprocessed the 5' RACE reads with MiXCR, giving one entry per CDR3 protein. The sample lists approximately 40,000 distinct CDR3 sequences, approximately 17% occurring once. The sequenced material came from naive CD4+ T cells sorted from a lymph node. Subset described: naive CD4+ T cells, CD4+CD45RA+CD25-. The receptors were gathered from a female donor with breast cancer.

This chain links TRBV7-2 with TRBJ2-7, with 7 bases lining up with TRBD1. V trimming: 1 base; J trimming: 4 bases; junction bases outside the gene matches: 4. The CDR3 length is 14 residues. Germline loops: CDR1 SGHTA, CDR2 FQGNSA. The CDR3 DNA is TGTGCCAGCAGCTTAGTGGACAGGACGTACGAGCAGTACTTC. This gives the protein CASSLVDRTYEQYF.

The chain couples TRBV6-2 or TRBV6-3 to TRBJ1-2; D gene unclear. CDR1 MNHEY and CDR2 SVGEGT come from the germline V gene. Trimming took 6 bases from V and 5 from J, leaving 22 bases between them. This CDR3 region has 16 residues. CDR3 sequence (DNA): TGTGCCAGCAGGGACCGTTTACATAGCCGGACTTATGGCTACACCTTC. It specifies CASRDRLHSRTYGYTF.

J is TRBJ2-5 and V is TRBV24-1; no clear D gene. Trimming took off 3 bases at V and 3 bases at J, with 7 bases between the two ends. The CDR3 loop spans 13 amino acids. Germline V gene sequence: CDR1 KGHDR, CDR2 SFDVKD. The CDR3 region is CATSDPLKETQYF. For the CDR3, the DNA is TGTGCCACCAGTGATCCTCTCAAAGAGACCCAGTACTTC.

This clonotype was detected only a few times. The gene calls are TRBV4-3 and TRBJ2-2; D tentatively reads TRBD1 or TRBD2 (5 bases each). V was pared by 0 bases and J by 0 bases, with 14 bases between. This CDR3 spans 18 amino acids. From germline, CDR1 is LGHNA and CDR2 YSLEER. CDR3 residues: CASSQECVGPTNTGELFF. In nucleotides, the CDR3 is TGCGCCAGCAGCCAAGAGTGCGTGGGACCCACGAACACCGGGGAGCTGTTTTTT.

This chain joins TRBV12-3 or TRBV12-4 and TRBJ2-2; D unclear. The V gene lost 5 bases and the J gene lost 4 bases, with 8 bases spanning the gap. The CDR3 totals 13 residues. The CDR3, as DNA: TGTGCCAGCAGTGGATATTCCACCGGGGAGCTGTTTTTT. This codes for CASSGYSTGELFF.

CDR3 nucleotide sequence: TGCGCCAGCAGCGATTTAGCAGGTGAAGCTTTCTTT. Translated, it gives CASSDLAGEAFF. The chain uses TRBV5-1 and TRBJ1-1; no reliable D call. V was cut by 4 bases and J by 7 bases, with 11 bases left in between. The germline gives CDR1 SGHRS, CDR2 YFSETQ. The CDR3 consists of 12 residues.

Details on this clonotype: An end of the junction does not agree with germline; a read error may underlie this. The V call is TRBV20-1, the J call TRBJ2-7; 8 nucleotides align to TRBD1. This CDR3 is 15 amino acids long. Germline values: CDR1 DFQATT, CDR2 SNEGSKA (reference sequence). CDR3 region: CSVRVDGAGGDEQYF. As DNA, the CDR3 is TGCAGTGTTAGAGTCGATGGGGCAGGGGGCGACGAGCAGTACTTC.

The J gene is TRBJ2-1, the V gene TRBV7-8, with D possibly matching TRBD2 (6 bases). The CDR3 is 15 amino acids. Germline lookup yields CDR1 SGHVS and CDR2 FQNEAQ. The germline V and J ends were trimmed by 4 bases and 2 bases, with 12 bases remaining between them. As DNA, the CDR3 is TGTGCCAGCAGCTCCCGGGACTCAGCCTACAATGAGCAGTTCTTC. Protein product: CASSSRDSAYNEQFF.

The V gene is TRBV7-2, the J gene TRBJ2-2; 15 bases fit TRBD2. This CDR3 has 20 amino acids. Germline V gene lookup returns CDR1 SGHTA and CDR2 FQGNSA. With V trimmed by 5 bases and J by 4 bases, 14 bases remained unmatched. Here the CDR3 DNA reads TGTGCCAGCAGCCGACCGCCAGGACTAGCGGGAGGGCCGGGCACCGGGGAGCTGTTTTTT. The encoded protein is CASSRPPGLAGGPGTGELFF.

This clonotype came up a few times. The chain is built from TRBV9 and TRBJ2-4; 8 nucleotides align to TRBD1. V dropped 5 bases and J dropped 0; count of bases not matched to a gene: 4. Germline V gene lookup returns CDR1 SGDLS and CDR2 YYNGEE. The CDR3 totals 15 residues. DNA of the CDR3: TGTGCCAGCAGTGATGACAGGGGAGCCAAAAACATTCAGTACTTC. This gives the protein CASSDDRGAKNIQYF.

Ten or more counts support this clonotype. This rearrangement joins TRBV6-5 to TRBJ1-2; TRBD1 is a possible D gene (6 bases). Germline V CDR1 and CDR2: MNHEY, SVGAGI. This CDR3 region has 13 residues. Trimming shortened V by 6 bases and J by 7 bases, and 15 bases separated the two germline ends. This CDR3 reads CASSPPRGGGYTF. CDR3 in DNA: TGTGCCAGCAGCCCCCCCAGGGGCGGTGGCTACACCTTC.

In this sample, this clonotype turned up many times. The CDR3 sequence is CASSLGDLDTQYF. The DNA of the CDR3 is TGCGCCAGCAGCTTGGGTGACTTAGATACGCAGTATTTT. The rearrangement joins TRBV5-1 to TRBJ2-3, with unresolved D. With 0 bases removed from V and 5 bases from J, the gap between germline ends came to 7 bases. CDR1 and CDR2 from the germline V gene are SGHRS and YFSETQ. This CDR3 region has 13 residues.

This clonotype was counted ten times or more. The V and J genes are TRBV20-1 and TRBJ1-2, with D uncertain. The V end lost 0 bases, the J end lost 4 bases, and 9 bases lay between the germline ends. This CDR3 has 13 residues. CDR1 DFQATT and CDR2 SNEGSKA come from the germline V gene (reference sequence). The CDR3 is CSARDGRTYGYTF. The CDR3 DNA sequence: TGCAGTGCTAGAGATGGACGGACCTATGGCTACACCTTC.

The table lists this clonotype with many counts. This sequence joins TRBV20-1 and TRBJ2-7; D remains ambiguous. This CDR3 comprises 13 residues. The V and J ends lost 6 bases and 2 bases respectively, with 14 bases between them. The germline gives CDR1 DFQATT, CDR2 SNEGSKA (reference sequence). The CDR3 loop is CSAHPTRTYEQYF. CDR3 DNA sequence: TGCAGTGCACACCCTACCCGCACCTACGAGCAGTACTTC.

This clonotype was seen repeatedly, ten times or more. The chain has TRBV7-2 and TRBJ1-1, with D unclear. CDR1 SGHTA and CDR2 FQGNSA come from the germline V gene. The CDR3 loop spans 13 amino acids. The germline V and J ends were trimmed by 1 base and 7 bases, with 10 bases remaining between them. CDR3 protein: CASSLVGGDEAFF. The CDR3 DNA follows: TGTGCCAGCAGCTTAGTCGGAGGAGATGAAGCTTTCTTT.

This clonotype has just a few counts. This chain links TRBV20-1 with TRBJ2-1; 10 bases align to TRBD2. V was pared by 6 bases and J by 6 bases, with 8 bases of the junction left unmatched. The germline V gene encodes CDR1 DFQATT and CDR2 SNEGSKA (reference sequence). The CDR3 covers 14 residues. CDR3 DNA sequence: TGCAGTGCCAAACGGACTAGCGGCCCCAATGAGCAGTTCTTC. It specifies CSAKRTSGPNEQFF.

Worth noting for this clonotype: A much bigger clone sits one base away, suggesting this may be a read error. This chain links TRBV2 with TRBJ1-4; D is undetermined. Germline CDR1 reads SNHLY; CDR2 reads FYNNEI. The CDR3 is made up of 17 amino acids. This CDR3 is CASSSLNWALANENLFF. CDR3 coding DNA: TGTGCCAGCAGTTCCCTAAATTGGGCATTGGCTAATGAAAACCTGTTTTTT.

This clonotype was picked up many times. The chain is built from TRBV29-1 and TRBJ2-5; TRBD1 or TRBD2 may be the D gene (6 bases each). CDR1 SQVTM and CDR2 ANQGSEA come from the germline V gene. The CDR3 extends over 12 amino acids. The V gene lost 4 bases and the J gene lost 3 bases, with 9 bases spanning the gap. The CDR3 protein is CSVAGGEETQYF. The CDR3 DNA reads TGCAGCGTTGCCGGGGGCGAAGAGACCCAGTACTTC.

This clonotype was seen more than once but under ten times. This chain joins TRBV7-2 and TRBJ2-2; 10 nucleotides line up with TRBD2. Germline loops: CDR1 SGHTA, CDR2 FQGNSA. There are 14 residues in the CDR3. With V trimmed by 3 bases and J by 8 bases, 3 bases remained unmatched. CDR3: CASSLASGSGELFF. In DNA form, the CDR3 reads TGTGCCAGCAGCTTGGCTAGCGGGAGTGGGGAGCTGTTTTTT. Using reference TRBV7-2 and TRBJ2-2 for the parts outside the CDR3, the full variable domain is GAGVSQSPSNKVTEKGKDVELRCDPISGHTALYWYRQSLGQGLEFLIYFQGNSAPDKSGLPSDRFSAERTGGSVSTLTIQRTQQEDSAVYLCASSLASGSGELFFGEGSRLTVL.

This clonotype is termed medium-sized (0.01 to 0.1%). V and J are TRBV6-5 and TRBJ2-1; 8 bases fit TRBD1. The CDR3 extends over 13 amino acids. Germline CDR1 MNHEY, CDR2 SVGAGI. V lost 2 bases, J lost 6 bases, and 0 bases stayed unmatched. CDR3: CASSYGTGNEQFF. In DNA, the CDR3 is TGTGCCAGCAGTTACGGGACAGGCAATGAGCAGTTCTTC.

The table lists this clonotype with a few counts. This CDR3 reads CASSFAGTRNTGELFF. The CDR3 region has the DNA TGTGCCAGCAGCTTTGCCGGGACACGCAACACCGGGGAGCTGTTTTTT. V is TRBV7-3 and J is TRBJ2-2; a weak D match, TRBD1 (6 bases). The CDR3 has 16 residues. Trimming took 3 bases from V and 2 from J, leaving 13 bases between them. The germline V gene has CDR1 SGHTA and CDR2 FQGTGA.

For this clonotype: One end of the junction varies from germline; a read error may be responsible. The V call is TRBV30, the J call TRBJ1-5; D is undetermined. The CDR3 totals 13 residues. Per germline, CDR1 GTSNPN and CDR2 SVGIG (reference sequence). The CDR3 bases are TGTGTCTGGAGTGCCAGTCGGGGTCAGCCCCAGCATTTT. The encoded protein is CVWSASRGQPQHF.

The V gene is TRBV20-1, the J gene TRBJ2-7; 10 positions match TRBD2. This CDR3 contains 17 residues. Germline V gene lookup returns CDR1 DFQATT and CDR2 SNEGSKA (reference sequence). V shed 0 bases, J shed 1 base, and the junction held 9 bases outside the gene matches. CDR3 coding DNA: TGCAGTGCTAGAGATGTCGCTAGCGGGAGCAAATCCTACGAGCAGTACTTC. Translated, it gives CSARDVASGSKSYEQYF.

In its sample, this clonotype was seen a few times. The chain carries TRBV5-1 and TRBJ1-2, with TRBD1 matching over 8 bases. Trimming cost V 7 bases and J 3 bases; bases outside gene matches: 2. Per germline, CDR1 SGHRS and CDR2 YFSETQ. The CDR3 loop spans 12 amino acids. Here the CDR3 DNA reads TGCGCCAGCGGACAGGGCGACTATGGCTACACCTTC. Encoded protein: CASGQGDYGYTF.

This clonotype was found many times. J is TRBJ1-2 and V is TRBV6-2 or TRBV6-3, with D possibly being TRBD1 (5 bases). This CDR3 comprises 16 residues. V lost 5 bases, J lost 4 bases, and 20 bases lay in between. The germline CDR1 and CDR2 sequences are MNHEY and SVGEGT. CDR3 coding DNA: TGTGCCAGCAGTGACGCCGGGACGGATTTTTTCTATGGCTACACCTTC. Amino acids: CASSDAGTDFFYGYTF.

On this clonotype: At one end, the junction sequence differs from germline, possibly due to a read error. CDR3 region: CSVTSGQGNSPLHF. CDR3 nucleotide sequence: TGTAGTGTCACGAGCGGGCAGGGGAATTCACCCCTCCACTTT. This chain connects TRBV20-1 to TRBJ1-6, with D possibly TRBD1 on 6 matching bases. The germline V gene has CDR1 DFQATT and CDR2 SNEGSKA (reference sequence). The length of the CDR3 is 14 residues.

On this clonotype: Its ends do not fully match the called genes, so a read error is possible. In DNA form, the CDR3 reads TGCGCCAGCAGCTTGGTTTCAGGGAGGGAGACCCGGTACTTC. It translates to CASSLVSGRETRYF. The chain joins TRBV5-1 to TRBJ2-5; 7 bases align to TRBD2. The length of the CDR3 is 14 residues. Germline assignment: CDR1 SGHRS and CDR2 YFSETQ.